The rows below give T cell receptor beta chains drawn from one sample of a study of T cell responses to AZD1222 COVID-19 vaccine. Produced via immunoSEQ multiplex PCR; TCRdb's table is partial and in-frame only. Of about 160,000 clones listed, approximately 91% are singletons. The specimen was peripheral blood, collected on day 0 of AZD1222 vaccination. The receptors come from an adult in good health. Each CDR3 is given with its conserved first and last residue. The D gene is left open where the match is weak. Size values are once, few and many counts, or a class for expanded clones, and some rows have none.

>NA|14|TRBJ1-1|NA|TRBV20-1
CSASTRGLNTEAFF
TGCAGTGCTAGTACTCGGGGGTTGAACACTGAAGCTTTCTTT
>NA|15|TRBJ2-5|TRBD2|TRBV7-2
CASSFSSSGTETQYF
TGTGCCAGCAGCTTCTCTTCTAGCGGGACTGAGACCCAGTACTTC
>NA|14|TRBJ2-3|NA|TRBV4-1
CASSQVLSTDTQYF
TGCGCCAGCAGCCAAGTTTTGAGCACAGATACGCAGTATTTT
>NA|15|TRBJ1-1|NA|TRBV7-2
CASSDPDKMRTEAFF
TGTGCCAGCAGCGACCCGGATAAAATGAGGACTGAAGCTTTCTTT
>NA|16|TRBJ2-1|TRBD2|TRBV15
CATSRDSAGAYNEQFF
TGTGCCACCAGCAGAGATTCTGCGGGGGCCTACAATGAGCAGTTCTTC
>NA|15|TRBJ2-3|NA|TRBV27
CASSLSMTGVDTQYF
TGTGCCAGCAGTTTATCGATGACCGGAGTAGATACGCAGTATTTT
>NA|14|TRBJ2-7|NA|TRBV19
CASSIAGSSYEQYF
TGTGCCAGTAGTATAGCGGGGTCTTCCTACGAGCAGTACTTC
>NA|14|TRBJ2-7|TRBD1|TRBV19
CASKDRTGVWEQYF
TGTGCCAGTAAAGACCGGACAGGGGTTTGGGAGCAGTACTTC
>NA|14|TRBJ2-6|NA|TRBV6-2/TRBV6-3
CASSSNWRANVLTF
TGTGCCAGCAGTTCGAACTGGAGGGCCAACGTCCTGACTTTC
>NA|12|TRBJ2-3|NA|TRBV9
CASSFLPDTQYF
TGTGCCAGCAGCTTCCTCCCAGATACGCAGTATTTT
>NA|13|TRBJ1-4|NA|TRBV7-9
CASSLQAGEKLFF
TGTGCCAGCAGCTTACAGGCTGGCGAAAAACTGTTTTTT
>NA|11|TRBJ2-1|NA|TRBV7-2
CASSLNNEQFF
TGTGCCAGCAGCTTAAACAATGAGCAGTTCTTC
>NA|13|TRBJ1-1|NA|TRBV11-2
CASSLAPGTEAFF
TGTGCCAGCAGCTTAGCCCCCGGCACTGAAGCTTTCTTT
>once|15|TRBJ1-2|NA|TRBV5-1
CASNREDGVNYGYTF
TGCGCCAGCAACAGGGAGGATGGTGTAAACTATGGCTACACCTTC
>NA|18|TRBJ2-1|NA|TRBV28
CASSTSLLGGGSWNEQFF
TGTGCCAGCAGTACCAGCCTCTTAGGGGGAGGGTCGTGGAATGAGCAGTTCTTC
>once|15|TRBJ1-1|NA|TRBV5-5
CASSWGQGTNTEAFF
TGTGCCAGCAGCTGGGGTCAGGGGACCAACACTGAAGCTTTCTTT
>NA|13|TRBJ1-1|NA|TRBV10-1
CASSESGWTEAFF
TGCGCCAGCAGTGAGTCGGGCTGGACTGAAGCTTTCTTT
>NA|15|TRBJ1-6|NA|TRBV7-9
CASSLTESGISPLHF
TGTGCCAGCAGCTTGACAGAATCAGGGATTTCACCCCTCCACTTT
>NA|13|TRBJ2-2|NA|TRBV5-6
CASSLSAGRKLFF
TGTGCCAGCAGCTTGTCGGCAGGGCGAAAGCTGTTTTTT
>NA|15|TRBJ2-2|TRBD2|TRBV7-2
CASSPLAGRTGELFF
TGTGCCAGCAGCCCGTTAGCGGGACGTACCGGGGAGCTGTTTTTT
>few|14|TRBJ1-1|NA|TRBV7-2
CASSLTPFDTEAFF
TGTGCCAGCAGCCTCACACCCTTTGATACTGAAGCTTTCTTT
>NA|13|TRBJ1-6|NA|TRBV5-4
CASSLAVNSPLHF
TGTGCCAGCAGCTTGGCCGTTAATTCACCCCTCCACTTT
>NA|14|TRBJ1-3|NA|TRBV27
CASSLSLSGNTIYF
TGTGCCAGCAGTTTATCGCTCTCTGGAAACACCATATATTTT
>NA|16|TRBJ2-1|NA|TRBV18
CASSPLQGHTYNEQFF
TGTGCCAGCTCACCCCTCCAGGGTCACACCTACAATGAGCAGTTCTTC
>few|15|TRBJ2-7|NA|TRBV7-9
CASSLFGDNTYEQYF
TGTGCCAGCAGCTTATTTGGGGATAACACCTACGAGCAGTACTTC
>NA|18|TRBJ1-6|NA|TRBV28
CASSFGMPLGTYNSPLHF
TGTGCCAGCAGTTTCGGTATGCCGCTCGGGACCTATAATTCACCCCTCCACTTT
>once|14|TRBJ2-7|NA|TRBV11-2
CASSLSEGSYEQYF
TGTGCCAGCAGCTTGAGCGAGGGGTCCTACGAGCAGTACTTC